This TCR beta chain was identified during a study of OX40 agonist ivuxolimab in advanced cancers. Using immunoSEQ multiplex PCR, the repertoire was profiled, and TCRdb retains in-frame clones only, with some absent. Of under 85,000 clones detected, over 80% appear once; the ten largest clones hold about 0.5%. No patient had autoimmune disease or received systemic immunosuppression. The receptor's source is an adult with an advanced solid tumor such as melanoma, head and neck, liver or kidney cancer. Source: CD4+ or CD8+ T cells sorted from blood, taken in a trial of the OX40 agonist ivuxolimab.

The CDR3 reads CASSLAGDGQPQHF. Written as DNA, the CDR3 is TGTGCCAGCAGCTTAGCAGGGGATGGCCAGCCCCAGCATTTT. This rearrangement joins TRBV7-8 to TRBJ1-5, with a tentative D call TRBD1 (5 bases). The germline CDR1 and CDR2 sequences are SGHVS and FQNEAQ. V was clipped by 0 bases and J by 7 bases, with 10 bases between them. The CDR3 has 14 amino acids. The whole variable domain, filled in from reference TRBV7-8 and TRBJ1-5, reads GAGVSQSPRYKVAKRGQDVALRCDPISGHVSLFWYQQALGQGPEFLTYFQNEAQLDKSGLPSDRFFAERPEGSVSTLKIQRTQQEDSAVYLCASSLAGDGQPQHFGDGTRLSIL.